The 23 T cell receptor beta chains given below trace back to one sample, sequenced in a study of T cell changes during pregnancy in multiple sclerosis. Repertoires were generated with immunoSEQ multiplex PCR, while TCRdb's copy carries only in-frame clones and drops some. The sample yields tens of thousands of clones, approximately 86% seen once. This specimen was CD4+ T cells from peripheral blood mononuclear cells, taken in the second trimester of pregnancy. The receptor set was obtained from a female donor in good health, enrolled as a control in a pregnancy study.

This sequence joins TRBV5-1 and TRBJ2-5; tentative D call: TRBD1 (6 bases). V was shortened by 7 bases and J by 4 bases, with 14 bases between the two germline ends. The V gene's germline CDR1 is SGHRS and CDR2 YFSETQ. The CDR3 has 13 amino acids. The CDR3: CASAVGGAETQYF. The CDR3 region has the DNA TGCGCCAGCGCAGTTGGGGGCGCAGAGACCCAGTACTTC.

DNA for the CDR3: TGTGCCAGCAGCTTCGGACTTTCCTATAATTCACCCCTCCACTTT. It encodes CASSFGLSYNSPLHF. The V and J genes are TRBV5-6 and TRBJ1-6, with D hard to call. Trimming removed 2 bases from V and 1 base from J, with 7 bases in between. The germline gives CDR1 SGHDT, CDR2 YYEEEE. CDR3 length: 15 amino acids.

The rearrangement links TRBV18 to TRBJ2-5; 12 bases match TRBD2. Germline trimming cut 1 base from V and 2 bases from J; bases unmatched to any gene: 5. The CDR3 consists of 17 residues. Germline CDR1 reads KGHSH; CDR2 reads LQKENI. The CDR3 spells CASSPLPSGGAQETQYF. In DNA, the CDR3 is TGTGCCAGCTCACCACTGCCTAGCGGGGGGGCTCAAGAGACCCAGTACTTC.

The V and J genes are TRBV27 and TRBJ2-2; TRBD1 matches 8 bases. With V trimmed by 6 bases and J by 3 bases, 3 bases remained unmatched. Looked up from germline, CDR1 is MNHEY and CDR2 is SMNVEV (reference sequence). The CDR3 is made up of 14 amino acids. The CDR3 DNA follows: TGTGCCAGCAGGTGGACAGGGTACACCGGGGAGCTGTTTTTT. This sequence encodes CASRWTGYTGELFF.

The V gene is TRBV27, the J gene TRBJ1-2; 9 bases map to TRBD1. Germline assignment: CDR1 MNHEY and CDR2 SMNVEV (reference sequence). V dropped 6 bases and J dropped 4; count of bases not matched to a gene: 12. The CDR3 runs to 16 residues. As DNA, the CDR3 is TGTGCCAGCAGAAAAAACGGGGACAGGGTTAGCTATGGCTACACCTTC. It codes for CASRKNGDRVSYGYTF.

The rearrangement uses TRBV29-1 and TRBJ2-7; maybe TRBD2 (7 bases). The CDR3 contains 11 residues. Per germline, CDR1 SQVTM and CDR2 ANQGSEA. V lost 3 bases, J lost 5 bases, and 8 bases lay in between. CDR3 loop: CSVEGGHEQYF. For the CDR3, the DNA is TGCAGCGTTGAGGGGGGGCACGAGCAGTACTTC.

This rearrangement joins TRBV28 to TRBJ1-6; TRBD1 is a possible D gene (5 bases). Trimming took 2 bases from V and 0 from J, leaving 8 bases between them. The CDR3 extends over 16 amino acids. Per the germline V gene, CDR1 is MDHEN and CDR2 is SYDVKM. As DNA, the CDR3 is TGTGCCAGCAGTTTAATTCAGGGCTCCTATAATTCACCCCTCCACTTT. This gives the protein CASSLIQGSYNSPLHF.

The chain couples TRBV18 to TRBJ1-1, with 10 bases aligning to TRBD1. CDR3 length: 16 amino acids. Trimming removed 1 base from V and 2 bases from J; junction bases left unmatched: 4. The germline gives CDR1 KGHSH, CDR2 LQKENI. CDR3 sequence reads: CASSPRGQGGNTEAFF. CDR3 in DNA: TGTGCCAGCTCACCACGAGGACAGGGGGGAAACACTGAAGCTTTCTTT.

There are a few counts of this clone. The chain carries TRBV19 and TRBJ1-1; D gene unclear. Germline V lookup: CDR1 LNHDA, CDR2 SQIVND (reference sequence). Trimming shortened V by 6 bases and J by 4 bases, and 12 bases separated the two germline ends. The CDR3 is 13 residues long. For the CDR3, the DNA is TGTGCCAGTAGCCCATGGCGGAGCACTGAAGCTTTCTTT. This translates into CASSPWRSTEAFF.

In this sample, this clone turned up a few times. The V gene is TRBV29-1, the J gene TRBJ1-1, with D perhaps matching TRBD1 (6 bases). This CDR3 is 15 amino acids long. V shed 5 bases and J shed 2 bases, with 18 bases lying between them. CDR1 SQVTM and CDR2 ANQGSEA come from the germline V gene. CDR3 DNA: TGCAGCGTTCAAACCAGGGGAGGGGAAAACACTGAAGCTTTCTTT. It is translated as CSVQTRGGENTEAFF.

The rearrangement uses TRBV19 and TRBJ2-1, with TRBD2 matching 7 bases. Germline V gives CDR1 LNHDA, CDR2 SQIVND (reference sequence). V trimming: 10 bases; J trimming: 0 bases; junction bases outside the gene matches: 9. This CDR3 is built from 15 residues. For the CDR3, the DNA is TGTGCCACCGGAGGAGCGGGGAGCTCCTACAATGAGCAGTTCTTC. It specifies CATGGAGSSYNEQFF.

The gene calls are TRBV6-6 and TRBJ2-2; D unclear. Germline V CDR1 and CDR2: MNHNY, SVGAGI (reference sequence). This CDR3 region has 14 residues. Trimming took 2 bases from V and 4 from J, leaving 8 bases between them. CDR3 sequence: CASSYRSLTGELFF. The CDR3, as DNA: TGTGCCAGCAGTTACAGGAGCCTCACCGGGGAGCTGTTTTTT.

This chain uses TRBV4-2 with TRBJ2-3, with 12 positions matching TRBD1. With V trimmed by 0 bases and J by 8 bases, 6 bases remained unmatched. The CDR3 sequence is 16 residues long. CDR1 and CDR2 (germline): LGHNA, YNFKEQ. The CDR3 DNA sequence: TGTGCCAGCAGCCAAGAGGGGGACAGGGGGCGCGGTACGCAGTATTTT. It yields the protein CASSQEGDRGRGTQYF.

This clone was found once. This chain links TRBV7-2 with TRBJ1-3; 10 nucleotides line up with TRBD1. Germline trimming cut 5 bases from V and 4 bases from J; bases unmatched to any gene: 5. The CDR3 runs to 15 residues. CDR1 is SGHTA and CDR2 is FQGNSA in the germline V gene. CDR3 nucleotides: TGTGCCAGCAGCCCGGGGACAGGGGTCGGAAACACCATATATTTT. Residues: CASSPGTGVGNTIYF.

The chain uses TRBV30 and TRBJ1-4; D gene unclear. V lost 0 bases and J 8 bases, leaving 16 bases between the germline ends. Germline loops: CDR1 GTSNPN, CDR2 SVGIG (reference sequence). CDR3 length equals 15 residues. Here the CDR3 reads CAWSVFGQRDEKLFF. The CDR3 coding sequence is TGTGCCTGGAGTGTTTTTGGCCAGCGCGACGAAAAACTGTTTTTT.

The chain combines TRBV9 with TRBJ2-3, with 13 bases that match TRBD2. Trimming cost V 3 bases and J 5 bases; bases outside gene matches: 3. Germline V gives CDR1 SGDLS, CDR2 YYNGEE. There are 15 residues in the CDR3. This CDR3 reads CASSARLAGGDTQYF. The CDR3 DNA sequence: TGTGCCAGCAGCGCCAGACTAGCGGGGGGAGATACGCAGTATTTT.

The J gene is TRBJ2-5, the V gene TRBV6-1, with 9 bases that match TRBD1. The V gene's germline CDR1 is MNHNS and CDR2 SASEGT. V dropped 6 bases and J dropped 5; count of bases not matched to a gene: 7. The CDR3 totals 14 residues. The CDR3 DNA reads TGTGCCAGCAGAGGACAGGGGATGGTGGAGACCCAGTACTTC. Translating it yields CASRGQGMVETQYF.

The genes are TRBV19 and TRBJ2-1; possibly TRBD1 for D (6 bases). V lost 6 bases, J lost 5 bases, and 11 bases lay in between. The CDR3 sequence is 13 residues long. CDR1 is LNHDA, CDR2 SQIVND, per germline (reference sequence). The chain's CDR3 is CASRWAGDNEQFF. For the CDR3, the DNA is TGTGCCAGTAGATGGGCAGGGGACAATGAGCAGTTCTTC. Full variable domain (missing parts from reference TRBV19 and TRBJ2-1): DGGITQSPKYLFRKEGQNVTLSCEQNLNHDAMYWYRQDPGQGLRLIYYSQIVNDFQKGDIAEGYSVSREKKESFPLTVTSAQKNPTAFYLCASRWAGDNEQFFGPGTRLTVL.

The V and J genes are TRBV6-4 and TRBJ2-1, with TRBD2 identical over 11 bases. This CDR3 spans 15 amino acids. CDR1 and CDR2 from the germline V gene are MRHNA and SNTAGT. The junction had 12 bases not matched to a gene; V was cut back by 10 bases and J by 7 bases. Here the CDR3 reads CAIRIAGGPGNEQFF. For the CDR3, the DNA is TGTGCCATCCGGATAGCGGGAGGGCCAGGGAATGAGCAGTTCTTC.

The chain recombines TRBV18 with TRBJ1-5; no firm D call. With 0 bases removed from V and 3 bases from J, the gap between germline ends came to 9 bases. Germline values: CDR1 KGHSH, CDR2 LQKENI. CDR3 length: 15 amino acids. The CDR3 nucleotides read TGTGCCAGCTCACCACCCCAGGTTTACAATCAGCCCCAGCATTTT. Translation: CASSPPQVYNQPQHF. Full variable domain (rest looked up from reference TRBV18 and TRBJ1-5): NAGVMQNPRHLVRRRGQEARLRCSPMKGHSHVYWYRQLPEEGLKFMVYLQKENIIDESGMPKERFSAEFPKEGPSILRIQQVVRGDSAAYFCASSPPQVYNQPQHFGDGTRLSIL.

This clone is medium-sized by share. The chain carries TRBV5-1 and TRBJ1-6; a possible D gene is TRBD1 (5 bases). Per the germline V gene, CDR1 is SGHRS and CDR2 is YFSETQ. With 4 bases removed from V and 6 bases from J, the gap between germline ends came to 17 bases. This CDR3 spans 16 amino acids. CDR3 protein: CASSGGGGLINSPLHF. For the CDR3, the DNA is TGCGCCAGCAGCGGAGGCGGGGGATTAATTAATTCACCCCTCCACTTT.

The chain combines TRBV9 with TRBJ2-2; the match to TRBD1 covers 7 bases. CDR1 and CDR2 (germline): SGDLS, YYNGEE. The CDR3 spans 15 residues. The J segment lost 1 base and the V segment lost 2 bases, leaving 2 bases of the junction unmatched. CDR3 region: CASSVDRVNTGELFF. In DNA, the CDR3 is TGTGCCAGCAGCGTTGACAGGGTGAACACCGGGGAGCTGTTTTTT.

This chain connects TRBV5-1 to TRBJ2-1; the D is unclear. This CDR3 has 17 residues. The germline V and J ends were trimmed by 4 bases and 2 bases, with 19 bases remaining between them. Germline V gene sequence: CDR1 SGHRS, CDR2 YFSETQ. The CDR3 region has the DNA TGCGCCAGCAGCCTGTTGGCTGGAGCTACCACCTACAATGAGCAGTTCTTC. It translates to CASSLLAGATTYNEQFF.